The 30 T cell receptor beta chains in this list originate from one sample, sequenced in a study of blood T cell repertoires in COVID-19. Clones were read by immunoSEQ multiplex PCR, and TCRdb kept only the in-frame ones, dropping some. The top ten hold 4% to 5.5% of the sample, which has about 440,000 clones, around 89% seen once. Sequenced: peripheral blood. These receptors came from a woman in her thirties with acute or convalescent COVID-19.

V gene TRBV27 combines with J gene TRBJ2-1; 9 positions match TRBD1. The germline V gene encodes CDR1 MNHEY and CDR2 SMNVEV (reference sequence). V trimming: 5 bases; J trimming: 10 bases; junction bases outside the gene matches: 12. The CDR3 runs 15 residues. CDR3 bases: TGTGCCAGCAGTCGGACCGGGACAGGGTTTTTGGAGCAGTTCTTC. Translating gives CASSRTGTGFLEQFF.

The V gene is TRBV9, the J gene TRBJ2-5; 9 positions match TRBD2. The CDR3 has 16 residues. J lost 2 bases, V lost 4 bases, and 9 bases had no gene match. Germline values: CDR1 SGDLS, CDR2 YYNGEE. CDR3 residues: CASSPIAGVPQETQYF. CDR3 nucleotide sequence: TGTGCCAGCAGCCCCATAGCGGGGGTTCCTCAAGAGACCCAGTACTTC.

V is TRBV6-6 and J is TRBJ2-2; D may be TRBD2 (7 bases). The CDR3 spans 15 residues. Germline CDR1 MNHNY, CDR2 SVGAGI (reference sequence). V lost 4 bases and J 7 bases, leaving 16 bases between the germline ends. The CDR3 coding sequence is TGTGCCAGCAGTTCCGCCGGGGGGCGAGACGGGGAGCTGTTTTTT. It encodes CASSSAGGRDGELFF.

The chain carries TRBV7-3 and TRBJ2-1, with a possible D match to TRBD2 (7 bases). The length of the CDR3 is 14 residues. Germline assignment: CDR1 SGHTA and CDR2 FQGTGA. V dropped 2 bases and J dropped 8 bases, with 13 bases sitting between them. CDR3 region: CASSLGRGAYEQFF. The CDR3 DNA reads TGTGCCAGCAGCTTAGGCCGGGGGGCATATGAGCAGTTCTTC. The variable domain in full, completed from reference TRBV7-3 and TRBJ2-1, reads GAGVSQTPSNKVTEKGKYVELRCDPISGHTALYWYRQSLGQGPEFLIYFQGTGAADDSGLPNDRFFAVRPEGSVSTLKIQRTERGDSAVYLCASSLGRGAYEQFFGPGTRLTVL.

A single count supports this clone. The rearrangement joins TRBV25-1 to TRBJ2-7, with D perhaps TRBD1 (6 bases). Trimming took 11 bases from V and 4 from J, leaving 15 bases between them. This CDR3 region has 12 residues. The germline V gene has CDR1 MGHDK and CDR2 SYGVNS. CDR3 protein: CARRRTAYEQYF. The CDR3 DNA follows: TGTGCCCGTCGTAGGACAGCGTACGAGCAGTACTTC.

The rearrangement uses TRBV20-1 and TRBJ2-3, with a weak D call TRBD1 (5 bases). The ends were cut back, 4 bases at V and 6 bases at J, with 8 bases in the middle. The CDR3 contains 11 residues. CDR1 and CDR2 (germline): DFQATT, SNEGSKA (reference sequence). This chain's CDR3 is CSAKKGDTQYF. The CDR3, as DNA: TGCAGTGCTAAAAAGGGGGATACGCAGTATTTT.

This chain uses TRBV24-1 with TRBJ2-1, with D unresolved. Germline V lookup: CDR1 KGHDR, CDR2 SFDVKD. CDR3 length: 12 residues. V gave up 4 bases and J gave up 5 bases, with 5 bases separating them. DNA for the CDR3: TGTGCCACCAGTGACCTTGACAATGAGCAGTTCTTC. This encodes CATSDLDNEQFF.

This rearrangement joins TRBV5-1 to TRBJ1-1; D may be TRBD1 (5 bases). Trimming pared 0 bases from V and 5 bases from J, leaving 8 bases between. The length of the CDR3 is 13 residues. Germline V gene data show CDR1 as SGHRS and CDR2 as YFSETQ. This CDR3 is CASSLERGTEAFF. In DNA, the CDR3 is TGCGCCAGCAGCTTGGAGCGGGGGACTGAAGCTTTCTTT.

The rearrangement links TRBV7-8 to TRBJ2-7; 8 bases map to TRBD1. The germline CDR1 and CDR2 sequences are SGHVS and FQNEAQ. The CDR3 length is 14 residues. With 7 bases clipped from V and 2 bases from J, the junction kept 7 bases outside the gene matches. CDR3 in amino acids: CASTTDRATYEQYF. The CDR3 DNA reads as TGTGCCAGCACTACGGACAGGGCCACCTACGAGCAGTACTTC. Combining the CDR3 with reference TRBV7-8 and TRBJ2-7 gives the whole variable domain GAGVSQSPRYKVAKRGQDVALRCDPISGHVSLFWYQQALGQGPEFLTYFQNEAQLDKSGLPSDRFFAERPEGSVSTLKIQRTQQEDSAVYLCASTTDRATYEQYFGPGTRLTVT.

CDR3 nucleotides: TGTGCCAGGCCGGCAGGGCAATCCTACAATGAGCAGTTCTTC. This sequence encodes CARPAGQSYNEQFF. This rearrangement joins TRBV14 to TRBJ2-1, with a weak D call TRBD1 (5 bases). CDR1 and CDR2 from the germline V gene are SGHDN and FVKESK. The CDR3 contains 14 residues. Deletions cut 9 bases from V and 1 base from J, with 13 bases between.

The gene calls are TRBV30 and TRBJ2-1, with 11 bases aligning to TRBD1. The germline gives CDR1 GTSNPN, CDR2 SVGIG (reference sequence). The length of the CDR3 is 15 residues. V was pared by 1 base and J by 4 bases, with 3 bases of the junction left unmatched. CDR3 in amino acids: CAWSGTGGKYNEQFF. The CDR3 nucleotides read TGTGCCTGGAGTGGGACAGGGGGCAAGTACAATGAGCAGTTCTTC.

This chain uses TRBV6-1 with TRBJ2-3; TRBD1 agrees at 12 bases. The CDR3 contains 16 residues. V dropped 4 bases and J dropped 3; count of bases not matched to a gene: 5. Looked up from germline, CDR1 is MNHNS and CDR2 is SASEGT. The CDR3, as DNA: TGTGCCAGCAGTGCGGGACAGGGGGCATGGACAGATACGCAGTATTTT. Amino acid sequence: CASSAGQGAWTDTQYF.

This clone was observed a single time. As DNA, the CDR3 is TGTGCCAGCAGTAGGGGGGATACGCAGTATTTT. Encoded protein: CASSRGDTQYF. The gene calls are TRBV7-6 and TRBJ2-3, with D perhaps TRBD1 (6 bases). The CDR3 runs to 11 residues. Germline V gene sequence: CDR1 SGHVS, CDR2 FNYEAQ. V lost 6 bases and J lost 6, with 7 bases in between.

This chain joins TRBV19 and TRBJ2-1; D is possibly TRBD1 (5 bases). V was pared by 5 bases and J by 0 bases, with 17 bases between. Germline-derived CDR1 and CDR2 are LNHDA and SQIVND (reference sequence). The CDR3 is made up of 17 amino acids. The CDR3 coding sequence is TGTGCCAGTAGTTACGGCCCCCAGGGAAGCTCCTACAATGAGCAGTTCTTC. As protein: CASSYGPQGSSYNEQFF.

The chain couples TRBV5-1 to TRBJ2-5; TRBD2 aligns across 16 bases. CDR1 and CDR2 (germline): SGHRS, YFSETQ. The CDR3 is made up of 15 amino acids. The trim removed 4 bases at V and 5 bases at J, leaving 2 bases unmatched. The CDR3 DNA is TGCGCCAGCAGCGGGGGACTAGCGGGGGGGGAGACCCAGTACTTC. Protein: CASSGGLAGGETQYF.

CDR3 DNA: TGTGCCAGCAGCCCATCGGGTGGCTTTGCCTATGGCTACACCTTC. Translated: CASSPSGGFAYGYTF. The J gene is TRBJ1-2, the V gene TRBV3-1 (or the pseudogene TRBV3-2); D uncertain. The CDR3 totals 15 residues. Germline assignment: CDR1 LGHDT and CDR2 YNNKEL (reference sequence). V was shortened by 4 bases and J by 4 bases, with 16 bases between the two germline ends.

The CDR3 sequence is CASSQEGVAGELFF. The CDR3 DNA reads TGCGCCAGCAGCCAAGAGGGAGTGGCCGGGGAGCTGTTTTTT. V usage is TRBV4-1 and J usage is TRBJ2-2, with D possibly being TRBD2 (5 bases). The CDR3 covers 14 residues. Trimming cost V 0 bases and J 6 bases, with 8 bases left between them. Germline V gives CDR1 MGHRA, CDR2 YSYEKL.

This clone came up a few times. V usage is TRBV7-2 and J usage is TRBJ2-7; the match to TRBD1 covers 7 bases. This CDR3 spans 13 amino acids. Trimming removed 5 bases from V and 4 bases from J; junction bases left unmatched: 5. Germline assignment: CDR1 SGHTA and CDR2 FQGNSA. CDR3 sequence (DNA): TGTGCCAGCAGCGTATACAGGGGTTACGAGCAGTACTTC. Amino acid sequence: CASSVYRGYEQYF.

In DNA form, the CDR3 reads TGCGCCAGCAGCCAAGCCCCGGGACAGACAACTCTCGGCTACACCTTC. Its translation: CASSQAPGQTTLGYTF. V gene TRBV4-1 combines with J gene TRBJ1-2; 7 nucleotides agree with TRBD1. With 1 base clipped from V and 8 bases from J, the junction kept 13 bases outside the gene matches. The CDR3 is 16 residues long. CDR1 MGHRA and CDR2 YSYEKL come from the germline V gene.

The chain uses TRBV19 and TRBJ2-4, with D possibly being TRBD1 (5 bases). The V gene's germline CDR1 is LNHDA and CDR2 SQIVND (reference sequence). This CDR3 is built from 15 residues. V dropped 3 bases and J dropped 1 base, with 10 bases sitting between them. The DNA of the CDR3 is TGTGCCAGTAGTATTCTAGGGGTGGCCAAAAACATTCAGTACTTC. It codes for CASSILGVAKNIQYF.

Concerning this clone itself: At one boundary the junction diverges from the germline segment, which might be a read error. The J gene is TRBJ1-2, the V gene TRBV6-5; D is possibly TRBD1 (5 bases). The CDR3 loop spans 15 amino acids. Per the germline V gene, CDR1 is MNHEY and CDR2 is SVGAGI. This CDR3 reads CASSNSDKGPYGYTF. The CDR3 DNA sequence: TGTGCCAGCAGTAACTCGGACAAGGGGCCATATGGCTACACCTTC.

This chain connects TRBV4-1 to TRBJ1-5; weak D call: TRBD1 (5 bases). Germline-derived CDR1 and CDR2 are MGHRA and YSYEKL. The CDR3 consists of 14 residues. The ends were cut back, 3 bases at V and 6 bases at J, with 12 bases in the middle. The CDR3, as DNA: TGCGCCAGCAGCCAGACCAGGGTGGGTCAGCCCCAGCATTTT. Encoded protein: CASSQTRVGQPQHF.

The chain uses TRBV24-1 and TRBJ1-2; the match to TRBD1 covers 7 bases. This CDR3 is 13 amino acids long. Germline assignment: CDR1 KGHDR and CDR2 SFDVKD. V was clipped by 4 bases and J by 4 bases; unmatched bases: 2. The CDR3 loop is CATSESGGYGYTF. As DNA, the CDR3 is TGTGCCACCAGTGAGTCAGGGGGCTATGGCTACACCTTC.

V usage is TRBV5-6 and J usage is TRBJ2-2, with D possibly TRBD1 on 7 matching bases. Trimming stripped 4 bases from V and 1 base from J, with 8 bases between. Germline V CDR1 and CDR2: SGHDT, YYEEEE. There are 14 residues in the CDR3. DNA for the CDR3: TGTGCCAGCAGCCAGGGGGGGAACACCGGGGAGCTGTTTTTT. Translated, it gives CASSQGGNTGELFF.

This rearrangement joins TRBV6-1 to TRBJ1-3, with D unclear. CDR1 MNHNS and CDR2 SASEGT come from the germline V gene. The CDR3 totals 16 residues. V shed 4 bases and J shed 3 bases, with 16 bases lying between them. Here the CDR3 DNA reads TGTGCCAGCAGTGGAGGGATAAACCCGGTTGGAAACACCATATATTTT. Amino acid sequence: CASSGGINPVGNTIYF.

This sequence joins TRBV7-2 and TRBJ1-2; TRBD1 might be the D (5 bases). Germline V gives CDR1 SGHTA, CDR2 FQGNSA. Trimming removed 1 base at V and 8 bases at J, with 11 bases between. The CDR3 extends over 13 amino acids. The CDR3, as DNA: TGTGCCAGCAGCTTAGAACAGGTTAAGGGCTACACCTTC. Its translation is CASSLEQVKGYTF.

The chain combines TRBV7-8 with TRBJ1-2; no definite D call. Germline CDR1 and CDR2: SGHVS and FQNEAQ. The CDR3 consists of 12 residues. Trimming shortened V by 5 bases and J by 8 bases, and 12 bases separated the two germline ends. As DNA, the CDR3 is TGTGCCAGCAGCCAGAGCATGGAGGGCTACACCTTC. It translates to CASSQSMEGYTF.

The J gene is TRBJ2-1, the V gene TRBV12-3 or TRBV12-4; D not resolved. V lost 6 bases and J 8 bases, leaving 14 bases between the germline ends. CDR3 size: 13 residues. The CDR3 DNA reads TGTGCCAGCAGCCCAAGCAATCTCGATGAGCAGTTCTTC. It is translated as CASSPSNLDEQFF.

This chain links TRBV27 with TRBJ2-3; 7 nucleotides line up with TRBD2. Germline CDR1 and CDR2: MNHEY and SMNVEV (reference sequence). Trimming took 3 bases from V and 1 from J; bases not matched to a gene: 4. The CDR3 has 15 amino acids. The CDR3 here is CASSFRDYGTDTQYF. The CDR3 bases are TGTGCCAGCAGTTTCCGGGACTACGGCACAGATACGCAGTATTTT.

The V call is TRBV19, the J call TRBJ2-3; 13 positions match TRBD2. Germline lookup yields CDR1 LNHDA and CDR2 SQIVND (reference sequence). J lost 4 bases, V lost 3 bases, and 4 bases had no gene match. CDR3 length: 16 amino acids. The CDR3 loop is CASSILLAGGSDTQYF. The CDR3 region has the DNA TGTGCCAGTAGTATTTTACTAGCGGGGGGGTCAGATACGCAGTATTTT. Looking up the rest from reference TRBV19 and TRBJ2-3 gives the full variable domain: DGGITQSPKYLFRKEGQNVTLSCEQNLNHDAMYWYRQDPGQGLRLIYYSQIVNDFQKGDIAEGYSVSREKKESFPLTVTSAQKNPTAFYLCASSILLAGGSDTQYFGPGTRLTVL.